This passage covers 29 T cell receptor beta chains from one sample sequenced in a study of human T cells and chemical hapten exposure. A single record per CDR3 protein comes from TCRdb applying MiXCR to the RACE reads. The data show about 160,000 distinct CDR3 sequences, with about 30% seen just once and approximately 2.1% held by the top ten. The time point is: patch test 3, about 24 weeks after DPC sensitization. Treatment specified: therapeutic diphenylcyclopropenone sensitization with weekly scalp DPC. The material was whole blood, obtained in connection with sensitization to the hapten diphenylcyclopropenone (DPC). The receptors derive from a woman in her late teens or twenties with alopecia areata. Some clones in this sample may be carry-over from other donors' samples.

This clonotype occurred a few times. V is TRBV18 and J is TRBJ1-1; 7 nucleotides match TRBD1. CDR1 is KGHSH and CDR2 is LQKENI in the germline V gene. The CDR3 is 18 amino acids. Losses at the gene ends were 3 bases for V and 1 base for J; bases not matched to a gene: 14. CDR3 in amino acids: CASSPTASPGQQNTEAFF. The CDR3 bases are TGTGCCAGCTCACCGACTGCTTCGCCGGGACAGCAGAACACTGAAGCTTTCTTT.

The V and J genes are TRBV5-1 and TRBJ2-2; D may be TRBD2 (6 bases). Germline V gives CDR1 SGHRS, CDR2 YFSETQ. Trimming left V 4 bases short and J 4 bases short, with 17 bases between. The CDR3 runs 16 residues. The CDR3 bases are TGCGCCAGCAGCCGGACCTCTACCGGGGGCACCGGGGAGCTGTTTTTT. Its protein product is CASSRTSTGGTGELFF.

This clonotype was counted only a few times. This chain links TRBV7-9 with TRBJ2-7; 10 bases agree with TRBD1. Germline assignment: CDR1 SEHNR and CDR2 FQNEAQ (reference sequence). This CDR3 has 14 residues. Trimming took 5 bases from V and 7 from J; bases not matched to a gene: 8. The CDR3 loop reads CASSHRDRGWEQYF. The DNA of the CDR3 is TGTGCCAGCAGCCACCGGGACAGGGGCTGGGAGCAGTACTTC. Together with reference TRBV7-9 and TRBJ2-7, the CDR3 gives the full variable domain: DTGVSQNPRHKITKRGQNVTFRCDPISEHNRLYWYRQTLGQGPEFLTYFQNEAQLEKSRLLSDRFSAERPKGSFSTLEIQRTEQGDSAMYLCASSHRDRGWEQYFGPGTRLTVT.

The chain is built from TRBV29-1 and TRBJ1-1; maybe TRBD1 (5 bases). The CDR3 is made up of 11 amino acids. Germline V gives CDR1 SQVTM, CDR2 ANQGSEA. The CDR3 protein is CRAGVEGAAFF. In nucleotides, the CDR3 is TGCAGGGCGGGGGTGGAGGGAGCAGCTTTCTTT.

V and J are TRBV4-3 and TRBJ2-7; no clear D. V dropped 0 bases and J dropped 0 bases, with 3 bases sitting between them. Per germline, CDR1 LGHNA and CDR2 YSLEER. This CDR3 has 13 amino acids. The CDR3 region is CASSQDISYEQYF. The DNA for the CDR3 is TGCGCCAGCAGCCAAGATATCTCCTACGAGCAGTACTTC.

This clonotype was picked up a small number of times. V gene TRBV6-4 combines with J gene TRBJ2-1; 7 nucleotides align to TRBD2. J was trimmed by 4 bases and V by 8 bases; bases with no gene match: 14. The CDR3 sequence is 16 residues long. CDR1 and CDR2 (germline): MRHNA, SNTAGT. CDR3 loop: CASGICGRREYNEQFF. CDR3 nucleotide sequence: TGTGCCAGCGGGATATGCGGTCGGCGGGAGTACAATGAGCAGTTCTTC.

V and J are TRBV20-1 and TRBJ2-1; 13 bases are shared with TRBD2. Germline trimming cut 1 base from V and 9 bases from J; bases unmatched to any gene: 6. Germline V gene data show CDR1 as DFQATT and CDR2 as SNEGSKA (reference sequence). The CDR3 is 15 residues long. The CDR3 DNA follows: TGCAGTGCTAGAGCTAGGACTAGCGGGGGAGGTGAGCAGTTCTTC. Amino acid sequence: CSARARTSGGGEQFF.

Only a few counts were recorded for this clonotype. The chain carries TRBV12-3 or TRBV12-4 and TRBJ2-5; the D call may be TRBD1 or TRBD2 (5 bases each). This CDR3 region has 15 residues. V was clipped by 3 bases and J by 5 bases, with 16 bases between them. CDR3 nucleotide sequence: TGTGCCAGCAGTTTTGTTGGCAGGGAGTTGGAGACCCAGTACTTC. Its protein is CASSFVGRELETQYF.

This chain connects TRBV7-9 to TRBJ2-3; 8 nucleotides align to TRBD1. The V gene end was trimmed by 7 bases and the J gene end by 5 bases; junction bases not matched to a gene: 14. Germline V gene data show CDR1 as SEHNR and CDR2 as FQNEAQ (reference sequence). The CDR3 is made up of 16 amino acids. The CDR3 bases are TGTGCCAGCATCAATATTTGGACAGGGAGAGGAGATACGCAGTATTTT. It codes for CASINIWTGRGDTQYF.

Comments on this clonotype: One junction end does not reproduce the germline sequence, and a read error may be involved. The rearrangement links TRBV7-2 to TRBJ2-1; TRBD1 might be the D (6 bases). Germline V lookup: CDR1 SGHTA, CDR2 FQGNSA. The CDR3 totals 18 residues. CDR3 coding DNA: TGTGCCAGCAGATTAGGCTACTCCACAGGGAAGGTTCGGGATGAGCAGTTCTTC. This gives the protein CASRLGYSTGKVRDEQFF.

The rearrangement links TRBV6-4 to TRBJ2-1, with a tentative D call TRBD2 (5 bases). The CDR3 runs 12 residues. V lost 4 bases and J 9 bases, leaving 10 bases between the germline ends. Per germline, CDR1 MRHNA and CDR2 SNTAGT. The CDR3 reads CASSAGNGEQFF. CDR3 coding DNA: TGTGCCAGCAGTGCCGGGAATGGTGAGCAGTTCTTC.

Points on this clonotype: Mismatch with germline at one junction end may stem from a read error. V is TRBV3-1 and J is TRBJ1-1; D call uncertain. Germline CDR1 LGHDT, CDR2 YNNKEL (reference sequence). The CDR3 has 11 residues. CDR3 amino acids: CASSQHTEAFF. CDR3 nucleotide sequence: TGTGCCAGCAGCCAGCACACAGAAGCTTTCTTT.

This clonotype was picked up a small number of times. The rearrangement links TRBV10-3 to TRBJ1-2; 9 nucleotides line up with TRBD1. With V trimmed by 11 bases and J by 8 bases, 12 bases remained unmatched. Germline assignment: CDR1 ENHRY and CDR2 SYGVKD. The CDR3 consists of 13 residues. CDR3 region: CALSKGTGRGYTF. The CDR3 DNA reads TGTGCCCTCTCAAAGGGGACAGGGAGAGGCTACACCTTC.

This sequence joins TRBV6-2 or TRBV6-3 and TRBJ2-5; possible D gene TRBD2, 6 bases. The CDR3 spans 12 residues. CDR1 is MNHEY and CDR2 is SVGEGT in the germline V gene. V was pared by 5 bases and J by 4 bases, with 8 bases between. CDR3 sequence reads: CASSRGGETQYF. CDR3 sequence (DNA): TGTGCCAGCAGTCGGGGAGGAGAGACCCAGTACTTC.

This clonotype was found once. The rearrangement uses TRBV27 and TRBJ1-1, with 8 bases fitting TRBD1. Germline lookup yields CDR1 MNHEY and CDR2 SMNVEV (reference sequence). The V and J ends lost 2 bases and 4 bases, in that order; junction bases with no gene match: 3. This CDR3 has 14 amino acids. CDR3 sequence reads: CASSLPGQGTEAFF. The CDR3 region has the DNA TGTGCCAGCAGTTTACCCGGACAGGGCACTGAAGCTTTCTTT.

J is TRBJ1-5 and V is TRBV4-1; the D gene is possibly TRBD1 (5 bases). Germline CDR1 reads MGHRA; CDR2 reads YSYEKL. V lost 10 bases and J 5 bases, leaving 18 bases between the germline ends. The CDR3 has 14 residues. The CDR3 coding sequence is TGCGCCACTCGAGGTCAGGGAAGGGATCAGCCCCAGCATTTT. This sequence encodes CATRGQGRDQPQHF.

This clonotype was recorded a few times. This sequence joins TRBV4-3 and TRBJ1-5; D may be TRBD1 (5 bases). Deletions cut 0 bases from V and 6 bases from J, with 15 bases between. CDR3 size: 16 residues. Germline V lookup: CDR1 LGHNA, CDR2 YSLEER. The CDR3 protein is CASSQDRADAGQPQHF. The CDR3 DNA reads as TGCGCCAGCAGCCAAGACAGGGCGGACGCGGGTCAGCCCCAGCATTTT.

The V call is TRBV29-1, the J call TRBJ2-1, with D unresolved. CDR3 length equals 11 residues. Germline V gene sequence: CDR1 SQVTM, CDR2 ANQGSEA. The ends were cut back, 6 bases at V and 4 bases at J, with 7 bases in the middle. CDR3 DNA: TGCAGCGTGCAGACATACAATGAGCAGTTCTTC. It is translated as CSVQTYNEQFF.

The chain joins TRBV29-1 to TRBJ2-1; TRBD2 aligns across 10 bases. CDR1 and CDR2 (germline): SQVTM, ANQGSEA. The CDR3 contains 12 residues. V dropped 4 bases and J dropped 10; count of bases not matched to a gene: 4. The DNA of the CDR3 is TGCAGCGTTGCTAGCGGGAGCAGGGAGCAGTTCTTC. Translating it yields CSVASGSREQFF.

The rearrangement links TRBV7-2 to TRBJ1-4; 11 bases are shared with TRBD1. V dropped 5 bases and J dropped 10; count of bases not matched to a gene: 3. This CDR3 region has 13 residues. Looked up from germline, CDR1 is SGHTA and CDR2 is FQGNSA. This chain's CDR3 is CASSRDRGGKLFF. CDR3 DNA: TGTGCCAGCAGCCGGGACAGGGGGGGAAAACTGTTTTTT.

The genes are TRBV12-3 or TRBV12-4 and TRBJ2-7; 10 bases match TRBD2. CDR3 length: 14 residues. V dropped 6 bases and J dropped 0; count of bases not matched to a gene: 2. Here the CDR3 reads CASRLAGSSYEQYF. In DNA, the CDR3 is TGTGCCAGCAGACTAGCGGGGAGCTCCTACGAGCAGTACTTC.

The genes are TRBV20-1 and TRBJ2-1; tentative D call: TRBD2 (6 bases). This CDR3 spans 14 amino acids. Trimming took off 6 bases at V and 5 bases at J, with 17 bases between the two ends. Per the germline V gene, CDR1 is DFQATT and CDR2 is SNEGSKA (reference sequence). CDR3 nucleotide sequence: TGCAGTGCGCTTAGCGGCCAGAGAAACAATGAGCAGTTCTTC. This translates into CSALSGQRNNEQFF.

The chain employs TRBV7-9 and TRBJ1-1; 7 nucleotides match TRBD1. This CDR3 is 14 amino acids long. Per the germline V gene, CDR1 is SEHNR and CDR2 is FQNEAQ (reference sequence). The junction had 9 bases not matched to a gene; V was cut back by 5 bases and J by 6 bases. The CDR3 protein is CASSLTGAGPEAFF. In nucleotides, the CDR3 is TGTGCCAGCAGCCTTACAGGGGCCGGACCTGAAGCTTTCTTT.

This chain connects TRBV29-1 to TRBJ1-2; 9 positions agree with TRBD1. Losses at the gene ends were 1 base for V and 8 bases for J; bases not matched to a gene: 2. The CDR3 totals 12 residues. CDR1 and CDR2 (germline): SQVTM, ANQGSEA. Written as DNA, the CDR3 is TGCAGCGTTGAAGGGGGACAGGGCGGCTACACCTTC. It specifies CSVEGGQGGYTF.

The rearrangement joins TRBV18 to TRBJ1-6; 7 nucleotides line up with TRBD1. Germline CDR1 and CDR2: KGHSH and LQKENI. This CDR3 contains 16 residues. The V gene end was trimmed by 3 bases and the J gene end by 0 bases; junction bases not matched to a gene: 2. The CDR3 loop reads CASSPRDSSYNSPLHF. In nucleotides, the CDR3 is TGTGCCAGCTCACCGAGGGACAGCTCCTATAATTCACCCCTCCACTTT.

V and J are TRBV3-1 and TRBJ2-3; D unresolved. The CDR3 length is 15 residues. The V end lost 4 bases, the J end lost 2 bases, and 13 bases lay between the germline ends. Germline CDR1 and CDR2: LGHDT and YNNKEL (reference sequence). The CDR3 here is CASSPQGRNTDTQYF. The CDR3 region has the DNA TGTGCCAGCAGCCCTCAAGGACGGAACACAGATACGCAGTATTTT.

This clonotype was seen more than once but under ten times. The chain joins TRBV20-1 to TRBJ2-7; 8 nucleotides match TRBD2. Germline V gene lookup returns CDR1 DFQATT and CDR2 SNEGSKA (reference sequence). J lost 6 bases, V lost 6 bases, and 16 bases had no gene match. The CDR3 is made up of 15 amino acids. CDR3 loop: CSAQRTGGAVGEQYF. The CDR3 DNA sequence: TGCAGTGCCCAACGGACCGGGGGGGCCGTCGGCGAGCAGTACTTC.

The table lists this clonotype with a few counts. The rearrangement joins TRBV6-2 or TRBV6-3 to TRBJ2-5; D is possibly TRBD2 (6 bases). Germline V gene lookup returns CDR1 MNHEY and CDR2 SVGEGT. The V end was cut by 5 bases, the J end by 4 bases, with 17 bases between. This CDR3 region has 15 residues. The CDR3 protein is CASSHARRRGETQYF. CDR3 sequence (DNA): TGTGCCAGCAGTCACGCCCGGCGGAGGGGAGAGACCCAGTACTTC.

The chain is built from TRBV4-1 and TRBJ2-1; 7 nucleotides match TRBD2. Germline V lookup: CDR1 MGHRA, CDR2 YSYEKL. The V gene end was trimmed by 5 bases and the J gene end by 6 bases; junction bases not matched to a gene: 13. The CDR3 is 16 amino acids. This CDR3 is CASSKARGGSSNEQFF. CDR3 nucleotides: TGCGCCAGCAGCAAAGCAAGGGGCGGGAGCAGCAATGAGCAGTTCTTC.